This T cell receptor beta chain was identified during a study of T-cell memory formation after mild COVID-19. The wider study: TCR clusters mostly belonged to single donors. Study-wide results and caveats: Clones shrinking from day 15 to 85 showed even CD4/CD8 mixes; later expanders tilted CD4+. Mainly CM and EM harbored the contracting CD4+ clones; mainly EMRA harbored the CD8+ ones.

Germline CDR1 reads SEHNR; CDR2 reads FQNEAQ (reference sequence). The V end lost 1 base, the J end lost 7 bases, and 13 bases lay between the germline ends. This CDR3 has 15 amino acids. Barcoded TCR alpha and TCR beta cDNA libraries with UMIs came from 5'RACE using constant-segment primers. TCRdb analysed the 5' RACE reads with MiXCR anew, one entry per CDR3 protein. This sample has over 350,000 distinct CDR3 sequences, with roughly 26% found just once. This clonotype has a handful of counts. Antigen: not known. Sequencing was carried out using PBMCs or a T cell subset sorted from them (not recorded which). The receptor was derived from an adult woman who had mild COVID-19 (a few samples of this study predate the infection). Cell type and time point are not known. The genes are TRBV7-9 and TRBJ1-4; no definite D call. CDR3 nucleotides: TGTGCCAGCAGCTTAGTGGAGCAGATTGCTGAAAAACTGTTTTTT. Protein sequence: CASSLVEQIAEKLFF.